The present T cell receptor (beta chain) was sequenced within a study of CD4+ T cells in melanoma. Method: immunoSEQ multiplex PCR; TCRdb's copy keeps in-frame clones and lacks some. The table lists about 140,000 clones, around nine tenths of them singletons. CDR1 and CDR2 from the germline V gene are MNHEY and SVGAGI. CDR3 length equals 15 residues. Trimming at V came to 10 bases and at J to 2 bases, leaving 9 bases not matched to a gene. The source of this sequence is a human donor with melanoma. This sequence joins TRBV6-5 and TRBJ2-3; 10 bases line up with TRBD1. CDR3 in DNA: TGTGCCACCCGACCGGGACAGGGGCCCACAGATACGCAGTATTTT. It encodes CATRPGQGPTDTQYF.